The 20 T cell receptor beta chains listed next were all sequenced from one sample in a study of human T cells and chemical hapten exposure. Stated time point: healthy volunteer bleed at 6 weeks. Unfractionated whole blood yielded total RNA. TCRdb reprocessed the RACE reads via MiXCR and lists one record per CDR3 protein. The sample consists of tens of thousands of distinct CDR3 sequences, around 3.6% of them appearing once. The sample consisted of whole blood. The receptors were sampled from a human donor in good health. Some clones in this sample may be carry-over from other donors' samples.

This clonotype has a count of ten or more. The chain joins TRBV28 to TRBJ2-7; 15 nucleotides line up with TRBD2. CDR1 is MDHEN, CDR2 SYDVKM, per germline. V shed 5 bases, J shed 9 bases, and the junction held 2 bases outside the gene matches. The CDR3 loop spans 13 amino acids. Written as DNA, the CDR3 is TGTGCCAGCAGTCGGACTAGCGGGAGGGTGCAGTACTTC. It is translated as CASSRTSGRVQYF.

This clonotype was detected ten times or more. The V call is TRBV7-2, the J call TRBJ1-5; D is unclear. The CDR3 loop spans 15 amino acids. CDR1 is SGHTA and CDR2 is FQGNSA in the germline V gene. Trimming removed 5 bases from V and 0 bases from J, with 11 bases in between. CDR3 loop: CASSIFANSNQPQHF. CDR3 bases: TGTGCCAGCAGCATCTTCGCCAATAGCAATCAGCCCCAGCATTTT.

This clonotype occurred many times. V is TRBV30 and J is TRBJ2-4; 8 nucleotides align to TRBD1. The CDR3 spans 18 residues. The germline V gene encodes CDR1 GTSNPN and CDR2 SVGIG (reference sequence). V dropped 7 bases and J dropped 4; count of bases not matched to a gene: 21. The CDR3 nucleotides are TGTGCCTTAAACCAGGGACAGGTGGGATGGGTGAGGAAAAACATTCAGTACTTC. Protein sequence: CALNQGQVGWVRKNIQYF.

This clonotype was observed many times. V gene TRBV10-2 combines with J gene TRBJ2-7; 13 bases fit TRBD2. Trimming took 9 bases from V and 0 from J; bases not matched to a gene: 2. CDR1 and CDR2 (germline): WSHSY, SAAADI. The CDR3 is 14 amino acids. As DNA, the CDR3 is TGCGCCAGTGGACTAGCGGGAGTCTCCTACGAGCAGTACTTC. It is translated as CASGLAGVSYEQYF.

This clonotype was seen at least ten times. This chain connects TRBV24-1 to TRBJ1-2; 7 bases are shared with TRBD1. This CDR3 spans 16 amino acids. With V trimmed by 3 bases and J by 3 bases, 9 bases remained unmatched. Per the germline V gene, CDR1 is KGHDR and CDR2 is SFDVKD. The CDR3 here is CATSDRQGAADYGYTF. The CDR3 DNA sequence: TGTGCCACCAGTGATCGACAGGGAGCTGCCGACTATGGCTACACCTTC.

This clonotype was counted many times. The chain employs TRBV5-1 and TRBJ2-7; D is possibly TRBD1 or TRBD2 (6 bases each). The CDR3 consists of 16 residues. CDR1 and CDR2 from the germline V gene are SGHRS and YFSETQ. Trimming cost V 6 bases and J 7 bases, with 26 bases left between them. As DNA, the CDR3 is TGCGCCAGCACCCAGGGTACAGGGAAGGCGGGAAGGGAGCAGTACTTC. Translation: CASTQGTGKAGREQYF. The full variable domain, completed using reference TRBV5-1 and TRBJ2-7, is KAGVTQTPRYLIKTRGQQVTLSCSPISGHRSVSWYQQTPGQGLQFLFEYFSETQRNKGNFPGRFSGRQFSNSRSEMNVSTLELGDSALYLCASTQGTGKAGREQYFGPGTRLTVT.

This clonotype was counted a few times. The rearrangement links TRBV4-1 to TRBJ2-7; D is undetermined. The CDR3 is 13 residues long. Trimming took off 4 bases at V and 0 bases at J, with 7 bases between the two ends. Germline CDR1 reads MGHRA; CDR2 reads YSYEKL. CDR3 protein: CASSPVGSYEQYF. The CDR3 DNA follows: TGCGCCAGCAGCCCAGTGGGCTCCTACGAGCAGTACTTC.

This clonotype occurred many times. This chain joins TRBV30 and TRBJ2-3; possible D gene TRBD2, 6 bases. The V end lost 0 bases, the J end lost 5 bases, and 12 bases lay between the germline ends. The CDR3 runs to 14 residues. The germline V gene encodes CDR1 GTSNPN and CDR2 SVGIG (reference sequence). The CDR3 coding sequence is TGTGCCTGGAGTGTATTAGGGAGGCAAGATACGCAGTATTTT. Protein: CAWSVLGRQDTQYF.

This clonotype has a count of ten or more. This CDR3 reads CASRVGRGLQETQYF. CDR3 DNA: TGCGCCAGCAGGGTTGGACGCGGCCTTCAAGAGACCCAGTACTTC. The chain combines TRBV5-1 with TRBJ2-5; D call uncertain. CDR1 and CDR2 (germline): SGHRS, YFSETQ. V lost 5 bases to trimming and J lost 2 bases, with 16 bases between them. The CDR3 consists of 15 residues.

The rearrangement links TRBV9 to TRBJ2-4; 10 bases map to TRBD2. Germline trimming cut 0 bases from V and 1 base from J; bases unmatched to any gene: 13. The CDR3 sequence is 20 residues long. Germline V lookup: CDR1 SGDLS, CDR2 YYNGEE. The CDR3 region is CASSVEGSLAGVGAKNIQYF. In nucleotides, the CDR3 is TGTGCCAGCAGCGTAGAAGGTAGTCTAGCGGGAGTCGGGGCCAAAAACATTCAGTACTTC.

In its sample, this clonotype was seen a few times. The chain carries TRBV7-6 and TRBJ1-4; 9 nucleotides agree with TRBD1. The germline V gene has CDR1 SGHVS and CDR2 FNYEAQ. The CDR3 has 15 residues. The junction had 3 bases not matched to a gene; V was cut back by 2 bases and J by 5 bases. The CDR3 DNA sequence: TGTGCCAGCAGCTTATTAGGGACAGGGAATGAAAAACTGTTTTTT. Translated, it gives CASSLLGTGNEKLFF.

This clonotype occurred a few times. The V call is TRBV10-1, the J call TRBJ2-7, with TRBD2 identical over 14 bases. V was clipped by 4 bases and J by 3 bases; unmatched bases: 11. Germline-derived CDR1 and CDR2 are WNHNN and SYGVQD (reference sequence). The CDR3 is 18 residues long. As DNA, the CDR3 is TGCGCCAGCAGTGGCCCCGGGACTAGCGGGAGTAGAGGCTACGAGCAGTACTTC. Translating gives CASSGPGTSGSRGYEQYF.

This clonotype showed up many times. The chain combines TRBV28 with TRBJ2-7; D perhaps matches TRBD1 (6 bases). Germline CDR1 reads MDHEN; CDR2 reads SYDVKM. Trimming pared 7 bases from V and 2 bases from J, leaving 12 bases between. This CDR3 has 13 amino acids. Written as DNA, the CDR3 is TGTGCCAGCACCACAGGGTCGCCCTACGAGCAGTACTTC. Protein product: CASTTGSPYEQYF.

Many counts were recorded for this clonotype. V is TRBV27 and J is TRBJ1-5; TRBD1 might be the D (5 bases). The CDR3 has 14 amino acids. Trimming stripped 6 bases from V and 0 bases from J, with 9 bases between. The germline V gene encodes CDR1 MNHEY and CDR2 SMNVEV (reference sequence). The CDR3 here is CASRIGGSNQPQHF. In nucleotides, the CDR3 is TGTGCCAGCAGAATTGGGGGTAGCAATCAGCCCCAGCATTTT.

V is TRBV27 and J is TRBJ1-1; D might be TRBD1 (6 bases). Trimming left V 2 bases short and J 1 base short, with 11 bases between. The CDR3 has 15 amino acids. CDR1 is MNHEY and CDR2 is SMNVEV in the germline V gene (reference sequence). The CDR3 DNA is TGTGCCAGCAGTTTAATCCGGGGACAGAACACTGAAGCTTTCTTT. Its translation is CASSLIRGQNTEAFF.

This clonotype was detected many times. The CDR3 protein is CASSPPTLHF. CDR3 DNA sequence: TGTGCCAGCAGCCCCCCCACCCTCCACTTT. The chain has TRBV5-6 and TRBJ1-6; no clear D. The CDR3 contains 10 residues. Looked up from germline, CDR1 is SGHDT and CDR2 is YYEEEE. V lost 4 bases and J 14 bases, leaving 7 bases between the germline ends.

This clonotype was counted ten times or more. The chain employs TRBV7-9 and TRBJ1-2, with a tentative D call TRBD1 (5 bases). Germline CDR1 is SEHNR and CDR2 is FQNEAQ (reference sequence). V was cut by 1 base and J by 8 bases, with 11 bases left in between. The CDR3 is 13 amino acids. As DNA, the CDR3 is TGTGCCAGCAGCTTAGTAGGGGCGGCCGGCTACACCTTC. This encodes CASSLVGAAGYTF.

The CDR3 nucleotides read TGTGCCAGCAGTGAAGGAAGGGGGACAGATACGCAGTATTTT. It translates to CASSEGRGTDTQYF. The V and J genes are TRBV6-1 and TRBJ2-3, with D maybe TRBD1 (6 bases). Deletions cut 1 base from V and 3 bases from J, with 8 bases between. The CDR3 is 14 residues long. Germline assignment: CDR1 MNHNS and CDR2 SASEGT.

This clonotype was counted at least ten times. CDR3 in amino acids: CASSDNFGGRNTGELFF. CDR3 coding DNA: TGTGCCAGCAGTGACAACTTTGGCGGAAGAAACACCGGGGAGCTGTTTTTT. This chain links TRBV25-1 with TRBJ2-2, with D hard to call. The germline CDR1 and CDR2 sequences are MGHDK and SYGVNS. Trimming left V 3 bases short and J 2 bases short, with 16 bases between. The CDR3 has 17 amino acids.

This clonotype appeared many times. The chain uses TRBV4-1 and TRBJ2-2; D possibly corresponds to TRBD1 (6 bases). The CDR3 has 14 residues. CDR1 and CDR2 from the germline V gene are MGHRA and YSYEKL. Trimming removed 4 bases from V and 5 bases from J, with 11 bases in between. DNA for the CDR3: TGCGCCAGCAGCCGAAACAGGGAAACCGGGGAGCTGTTTTTT. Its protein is CASSRNRETGELFF.